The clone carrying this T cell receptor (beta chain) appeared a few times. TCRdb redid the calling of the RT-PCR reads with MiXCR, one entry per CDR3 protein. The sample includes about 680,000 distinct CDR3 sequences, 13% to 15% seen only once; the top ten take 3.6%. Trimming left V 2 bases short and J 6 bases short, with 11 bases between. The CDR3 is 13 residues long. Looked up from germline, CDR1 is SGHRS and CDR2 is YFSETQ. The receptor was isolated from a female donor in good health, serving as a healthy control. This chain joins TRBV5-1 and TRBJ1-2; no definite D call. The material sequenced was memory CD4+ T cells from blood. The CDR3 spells CASSFSLDDGYTF. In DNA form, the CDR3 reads TGCGCCAGCAGCTTCTCCCTCGACGATGGCTACACCTTC.